The present TCR beta chain was sequenced within a study of post-analysis software for immune sequencing data. Study background: The disease courses spanned relapsing-remitting, secondary progressive and progressive-relapsing forms of multiple sclerosis. Points from the study as a whole: In patients, five or six TRBV segments were more frequent than in controls, with TRBV5-6, TRBV5-1 and TRBV20-1 among them. Samples prepared in the same batch strongly co-clustered by F measure. Comparison with controls showed significantly lower normalized Chao1 diversity in multiple sclerosis patients.

The CDR3 has 16 residues. V was trimmed by 1 base and J by 0 bases, leaving 10 bases between them. Germline values: CDR1 DFQATT, CDR2 SNEGSKA (reference sequence). Tagging with unique molecular identifiers was a feature of the TCR beta cDNA libraries. TCRdb fed the PCR reads into MiXCR, producing one record per CDR3 protein. The data hold 350,000 to 500,000 distinct CDR3 sequences, with 39% observed a single time. This clonotype has only one observation. What it binds is unknown. V and J are TRBV20-1 and TRBJ1-6; D is possibly TRBD1 (5 bases). This TCR was recovered from a girl between 2 and 10 years old with multiple sclerosis. Specimen: blood. The chain's CDR3 is CSARVAGSSYNSPLHF. CDR3 DNA: TGCAGTGCTAGAGTGGCAGGGAGCTCCTATAATTCACCCCTCCACTTT.